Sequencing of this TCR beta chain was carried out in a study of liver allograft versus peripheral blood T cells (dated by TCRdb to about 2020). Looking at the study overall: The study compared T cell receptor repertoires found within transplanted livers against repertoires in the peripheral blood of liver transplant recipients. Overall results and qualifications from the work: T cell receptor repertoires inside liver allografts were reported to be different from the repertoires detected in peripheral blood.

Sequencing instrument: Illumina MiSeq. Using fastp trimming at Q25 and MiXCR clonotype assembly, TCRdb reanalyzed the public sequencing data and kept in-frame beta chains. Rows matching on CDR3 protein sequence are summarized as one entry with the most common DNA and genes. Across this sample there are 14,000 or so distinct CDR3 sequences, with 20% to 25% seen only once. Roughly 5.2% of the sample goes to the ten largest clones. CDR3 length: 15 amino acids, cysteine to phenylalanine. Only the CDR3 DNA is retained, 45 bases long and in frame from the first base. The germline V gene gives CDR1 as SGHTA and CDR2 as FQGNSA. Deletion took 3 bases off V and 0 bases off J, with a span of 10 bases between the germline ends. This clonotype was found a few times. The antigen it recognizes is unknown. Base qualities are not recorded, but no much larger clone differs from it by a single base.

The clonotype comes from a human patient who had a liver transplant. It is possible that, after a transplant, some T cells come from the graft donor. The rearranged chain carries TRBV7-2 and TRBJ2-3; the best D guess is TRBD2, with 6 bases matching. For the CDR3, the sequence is CASSFTGVSTDTQYF. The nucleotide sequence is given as TGTGCCAGCAGCTTTACGGGGGTCAGCACAGATACGCAGTATTTT.